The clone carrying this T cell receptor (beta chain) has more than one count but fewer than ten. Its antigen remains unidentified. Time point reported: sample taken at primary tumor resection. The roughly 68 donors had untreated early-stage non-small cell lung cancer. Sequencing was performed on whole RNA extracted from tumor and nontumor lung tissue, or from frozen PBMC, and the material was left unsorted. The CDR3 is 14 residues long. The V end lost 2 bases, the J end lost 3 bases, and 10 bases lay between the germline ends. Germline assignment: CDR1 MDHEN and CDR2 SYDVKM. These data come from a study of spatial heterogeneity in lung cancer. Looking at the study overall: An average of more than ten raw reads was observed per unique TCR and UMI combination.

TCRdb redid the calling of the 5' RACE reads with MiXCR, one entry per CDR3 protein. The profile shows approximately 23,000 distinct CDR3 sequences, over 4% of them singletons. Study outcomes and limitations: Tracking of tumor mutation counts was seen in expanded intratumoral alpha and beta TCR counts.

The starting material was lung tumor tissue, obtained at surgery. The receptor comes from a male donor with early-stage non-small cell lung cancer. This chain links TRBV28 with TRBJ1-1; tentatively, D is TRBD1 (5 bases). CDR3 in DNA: TGTGCCAGCAGTTTAGGGGGTCGGGACACTGAAGCTTTCTTT. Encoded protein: CASSLGGRDTEAFF. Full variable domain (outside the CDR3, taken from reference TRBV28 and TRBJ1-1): DVKVTQSSRYLVKRTGEKVFLECVQDMDHENMFWYRQDPGLGLRLIYFSYDVKMKEKGDIPEGYSVSREKKERFSLILESASTNQTSMYLCASSLGGRDTEAFFGQGTRLTVV.